The 25 T cell receptor beta chains reported below all come from one sample, sequenced in a study of PD-L1 blockade in urothelial cancer (dated by TCRdb to the late 2010s). The time point label corresponds to: peripheral blood 6 weeks after treatment start. Library generation was performed with the immunoSEQ multiplex PCR assay. What TCRdb holds here is the immuneACCESS table cut down to in-frame rearrangements. Part of the clones is not present; checked against another copy, under half of the missing clones reflect an unresolved V gene, and the others are unexplained. This sample lists 95,000 to 130,000 clones; about 89% were detected once. The ten largest make up 1.5% to 2% of the sample. The sample here was PBMCs, taken around atezolizumab (anti-PD-L1) treatment. The receptors were gathered from a man aged 60-69 years with urothelial cancer.

The genes are TRBV5-1 and TRBJ2-7; 7 bases agree with TRBD1. V was clipped by 3 bases and J by 3 bases; unmatched bases: 3. The CDR3 contains 13 residues. Per germline, CDR1 SGHRS and CDR2 YFSETQ. CDR3 in amino acids: CASSYTGDYEQYF. In nucleotides, the CDR3 is TGCGCCAGCAGCTACACAGGGGACTACGAGCAGTACTTC.

The chain employs TRBV4-2 and TRBJ2-1, with TRBD1 as a possible D gene (5 bases). CDR3 length: 12 residues. V gave up 5 bases and J gave up 7 bases, with 9 bases separating them. Germline V gene lookup returns CDR1 LGHNA and CDR2 YNFKEQ. CDR3 DNA: TGTGCCAGCAGCTACTCAGGGAATGAGCAGTTCTTC. It specifies CASSYSGNEQFF.

The chain employs TRBV5-1 and TRBJ2-7; D is perhaps TRBD1 (6 bases). The germline V and J ends were trimmed by 0 bases and 3 bases, with 7 bases remaining between them. The CDR3 loop spans 13 amino acids. In germline, CDR1 is SGHRS, CDR2 YFSETQ. Here the CDR3 DNA reads TGCGCCAGCAGCTTGGGGACAGACTACGAGCAGTACTTC. As protein: CASSLGTDYEQYF.

V is TRBV29-1 and J is TRBJ2-5; TRBD2 agrees at 11 bases. CDR3 size: 16 residues. The germline CDR1 and CDR2 sequences are SQVTM and ANQGSEA. Germline trimming cut 3 bases from V and 5 bases from J; bases unmatched to any gene: 11. CDR3 nucleotide sequence: TGCAGCGTTGATTTACTAGCGGGAGCCGATCGGGAGACCCAGTACTTC. Its translation: CSVDLLAGADRETQYF.

The chain links TRBV7-9 to TRBJ1-4, with a tentative D call TRBD1 (5 bases). Deletions cut 5 bases from V and 0 bases from J, with 10 bases between. The CDR3 contains 15 residues. Germline-derived CDR1 and CDR2 are SEHNR and FQNEAQ (reference sequence). The CDR3 sequence is CASSRGGTTNEKLFF. The CDR3 coding sequence is TGTGCCAGCAGCCGGGGGGGGACAACTAATGAAAAACTGTTTTTT.

The rearrangement links TRBV27 to TRBJ2-3; TRBD2 is a possible D gene (6 bases). Germline CDR1 MNHEY, CDR2 SMNVEV (reference sequence). V lost 6 bases, J lost 5 bases, and 9 bases lay in between. There are 12 residues in the CDR3. The DNA for the CDR3 is TGTGCCAGCAGGCAGGGAGGAGATACGCAGTATTTT. This sequence encodes CASRQGGDTQYF.

The gene calls are TRBV7-9 and TRBJ2-1; 10 bases agree with TRBD2. The germline CDR1 and CDR2 sequences are SEHNR and FQNEAQ (reference sequence). The ends lost 6 bases at V and 7 bases at J; junction bases unmatched: 21. The CDR3 runs to 19 residues. The CDR3 region has the DNA TGTGCCAGCAGGGGTGTAGGGGGAGCGGGAGGGCGCCCCGCGAATGAGCAGTTCTTC. This translates into CASRGVGGAGGRPANEQFF.

The sample holds one count of this clone. The rearrangement links TRBV6-1 to TRBJ2-1, with a weak D call TRBD2 (6 bases). V dropped 6 bases and J dropped 0 bases, with 12 bases sitting between them. Germline V gives CDR1 MNHNS, CDR2 SASEGT. The CDR3 is 15 amino acids. The CDR3 protein is CASSALANSYNEQFF. In nucleotides, the CDR3 is TGTGCCAGCAGCGCCCTAGCGAACTCCTACAATGAGCAGTTCTTC.

The J gene is TRBJ2-5, the V gene TRBV18; 8 bases match TRBD1. Germline CDR1 is KGHSH and CDR2 is LQKENI. This CDR3 comprises 14 residues. V trimming: 3 bases; J trimming: 7 bases; junction bases outside the gene matches: 7. The CDR3 loop reads CASSPMDRDGTQYF. The CDR3 nucleotides are TGTGCCAGCTCACCTATGGACAGGGACGGGACCCAGTACTTC.

V and J are TRBV4-1 and TRBJ2-1; 14 positions match TRBD2. The trim removed 0 bases at V and 9 bases at J, leaving 4 bases unmatched. Germline values: CDR1 MGHRA, CDR2 YSYEKL. The CDR3 has 16 amino acids. The CDR3 sequence is CASSQEGTSGGTEQFF. CDR3 bases: TGCGCCAGCAGCCAAGAGGGGACTAGCGGGGGAACTGAGCAGTTCTTC.

The gene calls are TRBV6-5 and TRBJ1-1, with 11 bases aligning to TRBD1. Germline V gene sequence: CDR1 MNHEY, CDR2 SVGAGI. V was pared by 4 bases and J by 6 bases, with 4 bases of the junction left unmatched. The CDR3 spans 14 residues. CDR3 DNA: TGTGCCAGCAGTTTGGACAGGGGGCTTGCTGAAGCTTTCTTT. Its translation is CASSLDRGLAEAFF.

The genes are TRBV27 and TRBJ2-2; maybe TRBD1 (6 bases). The V end was cut by 5 bases, the J end by 3 bases, with 10 bases between. The CDR3 is 14 amino acids. Germline CDR1 and CDR2: MNHEY and SMNVEV (reference sequence). The CDR3 coding sequence is TGTGCCAGCAGTCATCGGACAGACACCGGGGAGCTGTTTTTT. Its translation is CASSHRTDTGELFF.

V usage is TRBV5-1 and J usage is TRBJ1-2, with TRBD1 matching over 7 bases. CDR1 is SGHRS, CDR2 YFSETQ, per germline. Trimming removed 4 bases from V and 7 bases from J; junction bases left unmatched: 10. The CDR3 has 14 residues. This CDR3 reads CASSEGEGAVGYTF. The CDR3 DNA follows: TGCGCCAGCAGCGAGGGAGAGGGGGCAGTTGGCTACACCTTC.

The chain links TRBV7-2 to TRBJ2-3, with D perhaps TRBD2 (7 bases). The CDR3 consists of 15 residues. Germline lookup yields CDR1 SGHTA and CDR2 FQGNSA. Trimming took 5 bases from V and 1 from J, leaving 13 bases between them. Here the CDR3 DNA reads TGTGCCAGCAGCCCGGGGGCGGGGGGCACAGATACGCAGTATTTT. Its protein is CASSPGAGGTDTQYF.

The chain employs TRBV4-1 and TRBJ2-7; possible D gene TRBD1, 6 bases. Germline loops: CDR1 MGHRA, CDR2 YSYEKL. V was shortened by 1 base and J by 0 bases, with 16 bases between the two germline ends. This CDR3 is 17 amino acids long. The chain's CDR3 is CASSQVAGQSRSYEQYF. The CDR3 nucleotides read TGCGCCAGCAGCCAAGTTGCCGGACAGTCCCGCTCCTACGAGCAGTACTTC.

This chain joins TRBV2 and TRBJ1-1; TRBD1 might be the D (6 bases). The CDR3 length is 16 residues. V was pared by 0 bases and J by 2 bases, with 13 bases between. Germline values: CDR1 SNHLY, CDR2 FYNNEI. The CDR3 DNA reads as TGTGCCAGCAGTGAAGCGAACATGGGGGCAAACACTGAAGCTTTCTTT. It encodes CASSEANMGANTEAFF.

The V and J genes are TRBV30 and TRBJ2-5; tentatively, D is TRBD2 (8 bases). The CDR3 sequence is 13 residues long. Trimming removed 4 bases from V and 5 bases from J, with 14 bases in between. Germline CDR1 GTSNPN, CDR2 SVGIG (reference sequence). The chain's CDR3 is CAWTGGDSETQYF. The CDR3 DNA sequence: TGTGCCTGGACGGGGGGGGACAGTGAGACCCAGTACTTC.

The chain joins TRBV5-5 to TRBJ2-2; D is undetermined. The V end lost 4 bases, the J end lost 7 bases, and 8 bases lay between the germline ends. Germline CDR1 SGHKS, CDR2 YYEKEE (reference sequence). The CDR3 has 12 residues. The CDR3 loop reads CASSHSDGELFF. CDR3 coding DNA: TGTGCCAGCAGCCACTCCGACGGGGAGCTGTTTTTT.

The sample holds a few counts of this clone. The rearrangement uses TRBV28 and TRBJ1-6; no definite D call. The CDR3 contains 14 residues. CDR1 is MDHEN and CDR2 is SYDVKM in the germline V gene. V lost 3 bases and J 5 bases, leaving 8 bases between the germline ends. The CDR3 here is CASSLGRNNSPLHF. The DNA of the CDR3 is TGTGCCAGCAGTTTGGGCAGAAATAATTCACCCCTCCACTTT.

The chain recombines TRBV19 with TRBJ1-1; 7 bases align to TRBD1. Losses at the gene ends were 8 bases for V and 3 bases for J; bases not matched to a gene: 3. Germline CDR1 reads LNHDA; CDR2 reads SQIVND (reference sequence). The CDR3 has 12 residues. The CDR3 is CASLGQYTEAFF. The CDR3 DNA reads TGTGCCAGTCTGGGACAGTACACTGAAGCTTTCTTT.

The rearrangement uses TRBV5-1 and TRBJ1-2; 8 positions agree with TRBD1. V shed 0 bases, J shed 8 bases, and the junction held 6 bases outside the gene matches. CDR3 length: 14 amino acids. From germline, CDR1 is SGHRS and CDR2 YFSETQ. The CDR3, as DNA: TGCGCCAGCAGCTTGGGACAGGGGATGTGGGGCTACACCTTC. It encodes CASSLGQGMWGYTF.

This clone appeared a few times. This CDR3 reads CASSPGGHQNTEAFF. The CDR3 DNA follows: TGTGCCAGCTCACCAGGCGGACACCAGAACACTGAAGCTTTCTTT. The chain joins TRBV18 to TRBJ1-1, with a possible D match to TRBD1 (5 bases). The CDR3 extends over 15 amino acids. CDR1 KGHSH and CDR2 LQKENI come from the germline V gene. Between the trimmed V and J ends, which lost 2 bases and 1 base, there was a span of 11 bases. Supplemented by reference TRBV18 and TRBJ1-1, the full variable domain reads NAGVMQNPRHLVRRRGQEARLRCSPMKGHSHVYWYRQLPEEGLKFMVYLQKENIIDESGMPKERFSAEFPKEGPSILRIQQVVRGDSAAYFCASSPGGHQNTEAFFGQGTRLTVV.

This chain uses TRBV5-1 with TRBJ2-7; possible D gene TRBD1, 6 bases. CDR3 size: 15 residues. The V end was cut by 5 bases, the J end by 2 bases, with 17 bases between. CDR1 and CDR2 (germline): SGHRS, YFSETQ. The CDR3 loop reads CASSLGQIGAYEQYF. The CDR3 coding sequence is TGCGCCAGCAGTTTAGGACAGATAGGAGCCTACGAGCAGTACTTC.

The V call is TRBV11-1, the J call TRBJ2-1; TRBD2 is a possible D gene (6 bases). This CDR3 contains 11 residues. Trimming removed 5 bases at V and 10 bases at J, with 9 bases between. From germline, CDR1 is SGHAT and CDR2 FQDESV (reference sequence). Here the CDR3 reads CASSGTGEQFF. The CDR3 nucleotides read TGTGCCAGCAGCGGGACTGGCGAGCAGTTCTTC.

J is TRBJ2-7 and V is TRBV19; 8 bases are shared with TRBD2. Germline CDR1 reads LNHDA; CDR2 reads SQIVND (reference sequence). CDR3 length equals 13 residues. J gave up 7 bases and V 3 bases, and 5 bases lay outside the gene matches. Written as DNA, the CDR3 is TGTGCCAGTAGTATGGGACTAGAGGCTGAGCAGTACTTC. This encodes CASSMGLEAEQYF.